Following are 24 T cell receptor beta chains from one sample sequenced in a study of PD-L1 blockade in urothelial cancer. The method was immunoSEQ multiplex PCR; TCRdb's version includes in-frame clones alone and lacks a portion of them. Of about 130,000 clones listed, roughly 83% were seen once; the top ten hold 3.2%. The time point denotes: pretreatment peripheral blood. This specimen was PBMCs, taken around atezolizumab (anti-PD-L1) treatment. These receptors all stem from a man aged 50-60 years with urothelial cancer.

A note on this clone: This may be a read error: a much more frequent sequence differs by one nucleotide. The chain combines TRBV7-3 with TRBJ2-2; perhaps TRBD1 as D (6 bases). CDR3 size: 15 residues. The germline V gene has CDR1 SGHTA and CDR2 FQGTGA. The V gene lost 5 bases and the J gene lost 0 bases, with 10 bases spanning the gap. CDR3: CASSPGTTNTGELFF. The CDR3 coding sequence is TGTGCCAGCAGCCCCGGGACAACGAACACCGGGGAGCTGTTTTTT.

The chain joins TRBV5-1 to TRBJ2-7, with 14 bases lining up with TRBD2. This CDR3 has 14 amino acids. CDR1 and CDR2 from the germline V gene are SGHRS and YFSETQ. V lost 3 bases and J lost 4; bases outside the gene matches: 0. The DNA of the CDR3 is TGCGCCAGCAGCTGGACTAGCGGGAGGTACGAGCAGTACTTC. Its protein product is CASSWTSGRYEQYF.

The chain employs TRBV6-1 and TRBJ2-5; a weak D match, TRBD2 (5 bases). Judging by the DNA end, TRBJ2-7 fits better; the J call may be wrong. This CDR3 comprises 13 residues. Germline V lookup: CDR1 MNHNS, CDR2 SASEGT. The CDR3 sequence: CASSESGSYEQYF. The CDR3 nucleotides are TGTGCCAGCAGTGAAAGCGGTAGCTACGAGCAGTACTTC.

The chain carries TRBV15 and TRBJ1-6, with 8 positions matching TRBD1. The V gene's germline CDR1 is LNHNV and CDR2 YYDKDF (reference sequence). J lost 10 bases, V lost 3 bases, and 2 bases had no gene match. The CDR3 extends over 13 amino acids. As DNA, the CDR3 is TGTGCCACCAGCAGGGACAGGGAGTCACCCCTCCACTTT. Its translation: CATSRDRESPLHF.

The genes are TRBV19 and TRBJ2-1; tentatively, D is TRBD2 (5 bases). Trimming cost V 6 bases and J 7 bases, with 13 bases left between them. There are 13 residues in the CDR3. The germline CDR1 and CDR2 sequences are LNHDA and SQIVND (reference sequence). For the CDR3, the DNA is TGTGCCAGTAGCAAGGACTCATCAAATGAGCAGTTCTTC. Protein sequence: CASSKDSSNEQFF. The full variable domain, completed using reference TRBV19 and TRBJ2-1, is DGGITQSPKYLFRKEGQNVTLSCEQNLNHDAMYWYRQDPGQGLRLIYYSQIVNDFQKGDIAEGYSVSREKKESFPLTVTSAQKNPTAFYLCASSKDSSNEQFFGPGTRLTVL.

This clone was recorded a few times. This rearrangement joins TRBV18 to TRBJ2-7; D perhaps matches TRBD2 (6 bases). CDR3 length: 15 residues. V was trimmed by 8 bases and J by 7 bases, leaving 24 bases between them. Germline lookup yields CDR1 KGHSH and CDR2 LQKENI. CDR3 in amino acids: CASRSTTANREEQYF. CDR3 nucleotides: TGTGCCAGCCGCAGCACAACAGCGAACCGGGAGGAGCAGTACTTC.

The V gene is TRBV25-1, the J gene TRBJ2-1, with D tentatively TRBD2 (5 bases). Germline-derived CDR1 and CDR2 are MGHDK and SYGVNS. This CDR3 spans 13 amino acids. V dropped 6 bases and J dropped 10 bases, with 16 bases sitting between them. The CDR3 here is CASRSLAEGEQFF. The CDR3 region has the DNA TGTGCCAGCAGATCTCTAGCCGAGGGCGAGCAGTTCTTC.

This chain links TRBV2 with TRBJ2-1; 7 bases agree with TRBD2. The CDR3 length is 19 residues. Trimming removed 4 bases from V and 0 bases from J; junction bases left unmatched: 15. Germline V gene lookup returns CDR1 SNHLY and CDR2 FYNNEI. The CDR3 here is CASSVLAVTSTPSYNEQFF. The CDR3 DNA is TGTGCCAGCAGTGTCCTAGCGGTAACAAGTACGCCCTCCTACAATGAGCAGTTCTTC.

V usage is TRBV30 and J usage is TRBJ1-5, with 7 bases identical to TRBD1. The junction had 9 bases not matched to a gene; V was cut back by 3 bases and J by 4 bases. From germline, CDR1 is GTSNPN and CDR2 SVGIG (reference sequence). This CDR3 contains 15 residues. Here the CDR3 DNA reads TGTGCCTGGAGACCAACAGGGGTTGGAAATCAGCCCCAGCATTTT. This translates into CAWRPTGVGNQPQHF.

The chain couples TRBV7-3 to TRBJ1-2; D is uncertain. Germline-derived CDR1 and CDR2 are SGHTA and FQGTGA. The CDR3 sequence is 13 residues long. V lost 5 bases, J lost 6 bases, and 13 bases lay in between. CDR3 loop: CASSPRQADGYTF. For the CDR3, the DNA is TGTGCCAGCAGCCCACGCCAAGCGGATGGCTACACCTTC.

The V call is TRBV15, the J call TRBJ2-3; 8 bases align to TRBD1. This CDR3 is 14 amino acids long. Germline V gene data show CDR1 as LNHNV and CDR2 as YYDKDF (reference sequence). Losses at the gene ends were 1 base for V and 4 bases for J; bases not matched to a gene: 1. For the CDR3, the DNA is TGTGCCACCAGCAGAGGGACAGGGTCAGATACGCAGTATTTT. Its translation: CATSRGTGSDTQYF.

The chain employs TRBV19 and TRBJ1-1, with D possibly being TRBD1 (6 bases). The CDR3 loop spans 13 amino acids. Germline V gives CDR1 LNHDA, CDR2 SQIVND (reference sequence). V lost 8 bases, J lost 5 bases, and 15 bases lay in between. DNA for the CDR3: TGTGCCAGTGCGCCCAGGGGAGGGACTGAAGCTTTCTTT. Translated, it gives CASAPRGGTEAFF.

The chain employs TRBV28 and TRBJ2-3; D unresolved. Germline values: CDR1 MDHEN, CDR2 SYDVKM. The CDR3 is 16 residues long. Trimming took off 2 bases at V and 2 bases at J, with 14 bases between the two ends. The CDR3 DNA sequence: TGTGCCAGCAGTTTAGGTGTGTCGCGGAACACAGATACGCAGTATTTT. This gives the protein CASSLGVSRNTDTQYF.

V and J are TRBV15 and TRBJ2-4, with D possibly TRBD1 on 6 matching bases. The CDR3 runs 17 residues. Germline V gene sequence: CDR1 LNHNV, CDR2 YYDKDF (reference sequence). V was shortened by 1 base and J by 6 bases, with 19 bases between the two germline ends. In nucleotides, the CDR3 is TGTGCCACCAGCAGAGGAACCTTTCAAACAGGGTCAAACATTCAGTACTTC. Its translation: CATSRGTFQTGSNIQYF.

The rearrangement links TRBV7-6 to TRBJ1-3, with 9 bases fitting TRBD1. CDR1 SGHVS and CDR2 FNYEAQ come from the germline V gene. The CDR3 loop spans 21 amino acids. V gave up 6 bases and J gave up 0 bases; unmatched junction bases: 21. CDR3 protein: CASRHVRPGQGNLSSGNTIYF. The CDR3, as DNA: TGTGCCAGCAGACACGTGAGGCCGGGACAGGGAAACCTATCCTCTGGAAACACCATATATTTT.

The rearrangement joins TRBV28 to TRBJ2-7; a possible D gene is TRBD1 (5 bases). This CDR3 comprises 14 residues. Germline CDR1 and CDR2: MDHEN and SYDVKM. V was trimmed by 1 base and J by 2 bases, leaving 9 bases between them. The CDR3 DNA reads TGTGCCAGCAGTTTATCAGGGTTGGCCTACGAGCAGTACTTC. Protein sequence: CASSLSGLAYEQYF.

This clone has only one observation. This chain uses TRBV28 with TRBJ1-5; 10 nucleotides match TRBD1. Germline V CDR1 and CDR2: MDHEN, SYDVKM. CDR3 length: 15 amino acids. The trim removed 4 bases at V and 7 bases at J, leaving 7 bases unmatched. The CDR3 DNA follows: TGTGCCAGCAGTTCGACAGGGGGCGCAGCGCAGCCCCAGCATTTT. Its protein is CASSSTGGAAQPQHF.

The chain's CDR3 is CASSKQLGGYEQYF. The CDR3 region has the DNA TGTGCCAGCAGTAAACAATTGGGGGGTTACGAGCAGTACTTC. The chain employs TRBV28 and TRBJ2-7, with D tentatively TRBD2 (6 bases). Germline V lookup: CDR1 MDHEN, CDR2 SYDVKM. The CDR3 is 14 amino acids. The germline V and J ends were trimmed by 5 bases and 4 bases, with 15 bases remaining between them.

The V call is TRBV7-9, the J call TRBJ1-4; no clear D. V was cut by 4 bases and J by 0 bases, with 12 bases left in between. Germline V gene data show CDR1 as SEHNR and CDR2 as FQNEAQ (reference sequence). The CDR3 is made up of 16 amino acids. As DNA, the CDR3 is TGTGCCAGCAGCTCTCCTTATAGTGCAACTAATGAAAAACTGTTTTTT. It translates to CASSSPYSATNEKLFF.

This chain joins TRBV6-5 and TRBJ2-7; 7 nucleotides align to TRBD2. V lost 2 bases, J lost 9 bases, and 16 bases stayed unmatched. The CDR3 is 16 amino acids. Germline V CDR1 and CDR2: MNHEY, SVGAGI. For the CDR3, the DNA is TGTGCCAGCAGTTACCAATCCGGGCCCACGGGGGGTAGGCAGTACTTC. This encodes CASSYQSGPTGGRQYF.

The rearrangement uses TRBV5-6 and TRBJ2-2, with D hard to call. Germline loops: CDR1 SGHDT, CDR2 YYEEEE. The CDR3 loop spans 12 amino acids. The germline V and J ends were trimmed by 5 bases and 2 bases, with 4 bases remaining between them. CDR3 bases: TGTGCCAGCAGATATAACACCGGGGAGCTGTTTTTT. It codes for CASRYNTGELFF. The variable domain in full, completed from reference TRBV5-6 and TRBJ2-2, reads DAGVTQSPTHLIKTRGQQVTLRCSPKSGHDTVSWYQQALGQGPQFIFQYYEEEERQRGNFPDRFSGHQFPNYSSELNVNALLLGDSALYLCASRYNTGELFFGEGSRLTVL.

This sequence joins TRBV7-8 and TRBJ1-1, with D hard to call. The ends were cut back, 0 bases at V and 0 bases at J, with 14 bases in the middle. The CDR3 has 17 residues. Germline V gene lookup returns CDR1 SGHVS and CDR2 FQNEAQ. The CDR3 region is CASSLAAGRPMNTEAFF. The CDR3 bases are TGTGCCAGCAGCTTAGCGGCGGGGAGGCCCATGAACACTGAAGCTTTCTTT.

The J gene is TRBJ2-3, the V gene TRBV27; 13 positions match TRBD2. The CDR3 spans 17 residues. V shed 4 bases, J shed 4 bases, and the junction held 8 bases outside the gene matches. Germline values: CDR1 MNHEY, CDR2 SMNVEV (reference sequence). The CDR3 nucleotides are TGTGCCAGCAGTTCCCCGGGACTAGCGGGAAGGCCAGATACGCAGTATTTT. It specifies CASSSPGLAGRPDTQYF.

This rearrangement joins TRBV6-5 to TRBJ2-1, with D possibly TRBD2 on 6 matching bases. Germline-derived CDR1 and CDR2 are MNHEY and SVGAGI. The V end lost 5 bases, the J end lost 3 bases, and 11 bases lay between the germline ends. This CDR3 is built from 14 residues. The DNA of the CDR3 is TGTGCCAGCAGTAGAGGGACTTACTACAATGAGCAGTTCTTC. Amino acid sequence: CASSRGTYYNEQFF.